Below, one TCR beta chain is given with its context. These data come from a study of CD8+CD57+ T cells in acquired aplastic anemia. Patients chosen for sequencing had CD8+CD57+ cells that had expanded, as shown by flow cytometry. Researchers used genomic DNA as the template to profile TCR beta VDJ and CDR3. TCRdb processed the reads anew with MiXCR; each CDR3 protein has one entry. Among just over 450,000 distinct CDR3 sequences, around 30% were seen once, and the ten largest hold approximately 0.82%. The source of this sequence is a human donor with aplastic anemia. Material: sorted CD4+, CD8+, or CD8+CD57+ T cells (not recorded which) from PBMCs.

The DNA for the CDR3 is TGTGCCAGCAGCACACCGGGCCCACAAAACTATGGCTACACCTTC. Translated, it gives CASSTPGPQNYGYTF. The chain is built from TRBV5-4 and TRBJ1-2; D is uncertain. CDR3 size: 15 residues. CDR1 and CDR2 from the germline V gene are SGHNT and YYREEE (reference sequence). V dropped 4 bases and J dropped 2 bases, with 15 bases sitting between them. The whole variable domain, remainder taken from reference TRBV5-4 and TRBJ1-2, is ETGVTQSPTHLIKTRGQQVTLRCSSQSGHNTVSWYQQALGQGPQFIFQYYREEENGRGNFPPRFSGLQFPNYSSELNVNALELDDSALYLCASSTPGPQNYGYTFGSGTRLTVV.